Described below is a single T cell receptor (beta chain) sequence and its context. The antigen is not known. These data belong to a study of cytotoxic CD8 clonotypes in ibrutinib-treated CLL. Study overall: Response samples were obtained once patients had received a median approximately 11 months of treatment, range 6 to 36. Study-level results: Clonality rose at ibrutinib response, held steady in sustained remission, and fell toward baseline at progression. At baseline, clonality was higher than in age-matched healthy donors and correlated with CD8+ counts.

Investigators sought sequencing depths of between 1 in 200,000 and 1 in 1 million T cells. Data came from immunoSEQ multiplex PCR; TCRdb stores just in-frame clones and leaves some out. Counted here are about 45,000 clones, approximately 65% occurring once; the ten biggest clones make up roughly a fifth. The ends lost 7 bases at V and 3 bases at J; junction bases unmatched: 4. Germline V lookup: CDR1 LNHNV, CDR2 YYDKDF (reference sequence). The CDR3 length is 14 residues. The chain uses TRBV15 and TRBJ2-3; 10 nucleotides align to TRBD2. The TCR was taken from a human donor with chronic lymphocytic leukemia. The sample here was PBMCs, taken after 24 months of ibrutinib treatment. The CDR3 reads CATKREGGTDTQYF. The CDR3 nucleotides read TGTGCCACCAAGCGGGAGGGCGGGACAGATACGCAGTATTTT. The whole variable domain, remainder taken from reference TRBV15 and TRBJ2-3, is DAMVIQNPRYQVTQFGKPVTLSCSQTLNHNVMYWYQQKSSQAPKLLFHYYDKDFNNEADTPDNFQSRRPNTSFCFLDIRSPGLGDTAMYLCATKREGGTDTQYFGPGTRLTVL.